One and the same sample provided the 18 T cell receptor beta chains below, sequenced in a study of OX40 agonist ivuxolimab in advanced cancers. The method was the immunoSEQ multiplex PCR assay. The table was pulled from immuneACCESS by TCRdb, which kept in-frame rearrangements only. Such tables lose some clones; where checked, under half of the loss comes from unresolved V genes, and the rest has no known cause. The sample table lists approximately 67,000 clones, about 85% of them with a count of one. The top ten clonotypes cover roughly 2% of the sample. Material: CD4+ or CD8+ T cells sorted from blood, obtained in a trial of the OX40 agonist ivuxolimab. The receptor source for this set is an adult with an advanced solid tumor such as melanoma, head and neck, liver or kidney cancer.

The chain uses TRBV30 and TRBJ2-1; D is undetermined. From germline, CDR1 is GTSNPN and CDR2 SVGIG (reference sequence). V was shortened by 0 bases and J by 5 bases, with 11 bases between the two germline ends. This CDR3 is built from 14 residues. CDR3: CAWSVLLLDNEQFF. The CDR3 coding sequence is TGTGCCTGGAGTGTACTTCTCCTGGACAATGAGCAGTTCTTC.

CDR3 nucleotides: TGTGCCAGCAGTCCAGGACAGGGGGCCTACGAGCAGTACTTC. Protein sequence: CASSPGQGAYEQYF. The V and J genes are TRBV6-5 and TRBJ2-7; 10 bases fit TRBD1. The CDR3 sequence is 14 residues long. Trimming cost V 5 bases and J 2 bases; bases outside gene matches: 3. Germline V lookup: CDR1 MNHEY, CDR2 SVGAGI.

The rearrangement uses TRBV6-5 and TRBJ1-2; 7 bases are shared with TRBD1. The ends lost 2 bases at V and 1 base at J; junction bases unmatched: 4. CDR3 size: 15 residues. Germline V gene data show CDR1 as MNHEY and CDR2 as SVGAGI. As DNA, the CDR3 is TGTGCCAGCAGTTACGCAGGGGGTGGTAACTATGGCTACACCTTC. It codes for CASSYAGGGNYGYTF.

The CDR3 DNA follows: TGTGCCATCAGCCCTTTAAGTGCCCATGGCTACACCTTC. Its translation: CAISPLSAHGYTF. The chain employs TRBV10-3 and TRBJ1-2; the D is unclear. Germline-derived CDR1 and CDR2 are ENHRY and SYGVKD. Trimming took 6 bases from V and 6 from J, leaving 14 bases between them. The length of the CDR3 is 13 residues.

The chain carries TRBV27 and TRBJ1-6; D is unclear. The CDR3 length is 13 residues. With 4 bases removed from V and 7 bases from J, the gap between germline ends came to 8 bases. The germline V gene encodes CDR1 MNHEY and CDR2 SMNVEV (reference sequence). In DNA, the CDR3 is TGTGCCAGCAGTTCTGGCTTAAATTCACCCCTCCACTTT. It codes for CASSSGLNSPLHF.

This clone was seen a single time. This sequence joins TRBV4-3 and TRBJ1-5; tentatively, D is TRBD1 (6 bases). Trimming left V 0 bases short and J 9 bases short, with 12 bases between. The CDR3 sequence is 14 residues long. CDR1 LGHNA and CDR2 YSLEER come from the germline V gene. The CDR3 sequence is CASSQDAGASPQHF. In DNA form, the CDR3 reads TGCGCCAGCAGCCAAGACGCGGGGGCCTCGCCCCAGCATTTT.

This chain joins TRBV6-5 and TRBJ2-3; D remains unclear. Germline V gene sequence: CDR1 MNHEY, CDR2 SVGAGI. The CDR3 has 14 residues. V lost 0 bases and J lost 5, with 9 bases in between. CDR3 amino acids: CASSYSSDGDTQYF. The CDR3, as DNA: TGTGCCAGCAGTTACTCGAGTGATGGAGATACGCAGTATTTT.

The gene calls are TRBV5-4 and TRBJ2-2; TRBD2 is a possible D gene (6 bases). Looked up from germline, CDR1 is SGHNT and CDR2 is YYREEE (reference sequence). This CDR3 spans 14 amino acids. V was shortened by 5 bases and J by 0 bases, with 8 bases between the two germline ends. CDR3 DNA: TGTGCCAGCAGGGGAGGTCCGAACACCGGGGAGCTGTTTTTT. It yields the protein CASRGGPNTGELFF.

This chain links TRBV5-4 with TRBJ1-2; D call uncertain. Trimming took 4 bases from V and 3 from J, leaving 16 bases between them. CDR1 is SGHNT, CDR2 YYREEE, per germline (reference sequence). The CDR3 spans 15 residues. The CDR3 loop reads CASSQDLGEDYGYTF. The CDR3 nucleotides are TGTGCCAGCAGCCAAGATCTCGGGGAGGACTATGGCTACACCTTC.

The chain is built from TRBV28 and TRBJ2-1, with TRBD1 as a possible D gene (5 bases). V was clipped by 2 bases and J by 9 bases, with 11 bases between them. Germline lookup yields CDR1 MDHEN and CDR2 SYDVKM. The CDR3 has 13 residues. The CDR3 DNA follows: TGTGCCAGCAGTTTAGATGGGGCTTCTGAGCAGTTCTTC. Protein product: CASSLDGASEQFF.

The V and J genes are TRBV9 and TRBJ2-7, with D possibly being TRBD2 (6 bases). The CDR3 sequence is 15 residues long. Germline V lookup: CDR1 SGDLS, CDR2 YYNGEE. V was clipped by 0 bases and J by 4 bases, with 14 bases between them. Here the CDR3 reads CASSVAGGPQYEQYF. CDR3 nucleotides: TGTGCCAGCAGCGTAGCAGGAGGGCCTCAGTACGAGCAGTACTTC.

The chain employs TRBV7-9 and TRBJ1-2; no clear D gene. Deletions cut 0 bases from V and 6 bases from J, with 8 bases between. The CDR3 loop spans 13 amino acids. Germline loops: CDR1 SEHNR, CDR2 FQNEAQ (reference sequence). The CDR3 DNA reads TGTGCCAGCAGCTTAGCGGGGAGGGATGGCTACACCTTC. Amino acids: CASSLAGRDGYTF.

This chain uses TRBV7-2 with TRBJ1-3; the D is unclear. Between the trimmed V and J ends, which lost 5 bases and 4 bases, there was a span of 15 bases. Germline lookup yields CDR1 SGHTA and CDR2 FQGNSA. This CDR3 has 15 residues. The CDR3 coding sequence is TGTGCCAGCAGCCTCTGGATTGGAAGAGGAAACACCATATATTTT. This translates into CASSLWIGRGNTIYF.

This sequence joins TRBV5-6 and TRBJ1-2; D is uncertain. This CDR3 contains 12 residues. From germline, CDR1 is SGHDT and CDR2 YYEEEE. V was clipped by 1 base and J by 2 bases, with 3 bases between them. The CDR3: CASSLTNYGYTF. CDR3 sequence (DNA): TGTGCCAGCAGCTTGACCAACTATGGCTACACCTTC.

This chain links TRBV7-3 with TRBJ2-3; 7 bases fit TRBD2. This CDR3 spans 13 amino acids. Per germline, CDR1 SGHTA and CDR2 FQGTGA. Trimming removed 5 bases from V and 5 bases from J; junction bases left unmatched: 4. CDR3 protein: CASSTGLLDTQYF. CDR3 nucleotides: TGTGCCAGCAGCACGGGACTATTAGATACGCAGTATTTT.

This chain connects TRBV6-1 to TRBJ1-1; D gene unclear. V was clipped by 3 bases and J by 9 bases, with 14 bases between them. Germline CDR1 and CDR2: MNHNS and SASEGT. This CDR3 region has 13 residues. CDR3 coding DNA: TGTGCCAGCAGTGACCCAGGTGGGTCCAAAGCTTTCTTT. Protein product: CASSDPGGSKAFF.

V and J are TRBV30 and TRBJ2-3, with 10 bases identical to TRBD1. Germline CDR1 reads GTSNPN; CDR2 reads SVGIG (reference sequence). Germline trimming cut 0 bases from V and 3 bases from J; bases unmatched to any gene: 6. This CDR3 has 16 residues. CDR3 loop: CAWSVRGQGRTDTQYF. The CDR3 DNA reads TGTGCCTGGAGTGTACGGGGACAGGGGAGGACAGATACGCAGTATTTT.

This clone was counted a single time. V is TRBV29-1 and J is TRBJ2-3, with a possible D match to TRBD1 (5 bases). Trimming removed 5 bases from V and 2 bases from J, with 11 bases in between. The CDR3 has 13 amino acids. CDR1 is SQVTM and CDR2 is ANQGSEA in the germline V gene. The CDR3 DNA reads TGCAGCGTTCAGACAGAGCCCACAGATACGCAGTATTTT. Residues: CSVQTEPTDTQYF.